The T cell receptor (beta chain) described here comes from a study of cytomegalovirus exposure and HLA in healthy donors. Study-wide background: The Caucasian-associated ancestry cluster contained 81% of the 398 genotyped donors.

Germline CDR1 reads MGHRA; CDR2 reads YSYEKL. The V gene lost 4 bases and the J gene lost 4 bases, with 8 bases spanning the gap. The CDR3 loop spans 14 amino acids. Findings of the study overall: Rarity held for most TCR sequences, but there were some public TCRs that occurred in many donors.

The PCR contained 60 Vbeta and 13 Jbeta primers. Sequenced by immunoSEQ multiplex PCR; TCRdb stores in-frame clones only, minus some. Here the sample spans about 170,000 clones, approximately 79% being singletons. Details on this clone: Its target is not known.

Sequencing used PBMCs. The source of this sequence is a male donor in good health and CMV-seronegative. The genes are TRBV4-1 and TRBJ1-6; D remains ambiguous. CDR3 sequence: CASSRIVYNSPLHF. The CDR3 nucleotides are TGCGCCAGCAGCCGTATCGTTTATAATTCACCCCTCCACTTT.